These 7 T cell receptor beta chains originate from one sample sequenced in a study of shared clonotypes between healthy human individuals. The protocol was immunoSEQ multiplex PCR, while the TCRdb copy is restricted to in-frame clones and leaves out a portion. The table records roughly 480,000 clones, 79% of them present only once. The sample was PBMCs. These receptor sequences come from a woman aged 35 to 49 in good health. Some clones in this sample may be carry-over from other donors' samples.

The chain combines TRBV7-9 with TRBJ1-4, with TRBD1 as a possible D gene (5 bases). The V gene's germline CDR1 is SEHNR and CDR2 FQNEAQ (reference sequence). Trimming pared 5 bases from V and 6 bases from J, leaving 19 bases between. The CDR3 is 16 residues long. The DNA of the CDR3 is TGTGCCAGCAGCCCGGTGGGCAGGGTAATTCATGAAAAACTGTTTTTT. Residues: CASSPVGRVIHEKLFF. Full variable domain (rest looked up from reference TRBV7-9 and TRBJ1-4): DTGVSQNPRHKITKRGQNVTFRCDPISEHNRLYWYRQTLGQGPEFLTYFQNEAQLEKSRLLSDRFSAERPKGSFSTLEIQRTEQGDSAMYLCASSPVGRVIHEKLFFGSGTQLSVL.

This clone has more than one count but fewer than ten. This sample includes further DNA sequences coding for the same CDR3. The CDR3 region has the DNA TGTGCCTGGAGTCTAGGACAGGGAGATCAGCCCCAGCATTTT. Its protein is CAWSLGQGDQPQHF. The J gene is TRBJ1-5, the V gene TRBV30; 8 bases agree with TRBD1. CDR1 and CDR2 from the germline V gene are GTSNPN and SVGIG (reference sequence). Trimming at V came to 2 bases and at J to 5 bases, leaving 5 bases not matched to a gene. This CDR3 has 14 amino acids.

This rearrangement joins TRBV30 to TRBJ2-1; D call uncertain. The CDR3 consists of 12 residues. Germline CDR1 and CDR2: GTSNPN and SVGIG (reference sequence). Trimming took 4 bases from V and 4 from J, leaving 8 bases between them. The CDR3 nucleotides are TGTGCCTGGACGGTAGGTTACAATGAGCAGTTCTTC. Amino acids: CAWTVGYNEQFF.

In this sample, this clone turned up a few times. This chain joins TRBV4-1 and TRBJ1-2; maybe TRBD1 (5 bases). V dropped 3 bases and J dropped 4 bases, with 18 bases sitting between them. The CDR3 totals 16 residues. Germline loops: CDR1 MGHRA, CDR2 YSYEKL. The chain's CDR3 is CASSQDQTAYRYGYTF. The CDR3 coding sequence is TGCGCCAGCAGCCAGGACCAGACAGCCTATCGCTATGGCTACACCTTC.

CDR3 sequence: CASSRGLSSYEQYF. CDR3 in DNA: TGTGCCAGCAGTCGAGGGTTATCCTCCTACGAGCAGTACTTC. The gene calls are TRBV9 and TRBJ2-7; a possible D gene is TRBD2 (5 bases). The germline CDR1 and CDR2 sequences are SGDLS and YYNGEE. The CDR3 extends over 14 amino acids. V was pared by 5 bases and J by 0 bases, with 12 bases between.

The CDR3 reads CASSLEGTDRQQPQHF. CDR3 DNA: TGTGCCAGCAGCTTAGAGGGGACCGACAGGCAACAGCCCCAGCATTTT. The chain recombines TRBV7-2 with TRBJ1-5, with D possibly TRBD1 on 6 matching bases. Trimming left V 1 base short and J 7 bases short, with 17 bases between. Per the germline V gene, CDR1 is SGHTA and CDR2 is FQGNSA. The CDR3 has 16 residues.

This rearrangement joins TRBV5-5 to TRBJ1-1; the D gene is possibly TRBD1 (5 bases). Trimming took off 3 bases at V and 10 bases at J, with 19 bases between the two ends. The CDR3 spans 14 residues. Germline CDR1 SGHKS, CDR2 YYEKEE (reference sequence). Here the CDR3 reads CASSSPGQGFLAFF. The CDR3 DNA reads as TGTGCCAGCAGCTCCCCGGGGCAAGGGTTTCTAGCTTTCTTT. The full variable domain, in which reference TRBV5-5 and TRBJ1-1 provide the parts outside the CDR3, is DAGVTQSPTHLIKTRGQQVTLRCSPISGHKSVSWYQQVLGQGPQFIFQYYEKEERGRGNFPDRFSARQFPNYSSELNVNALLLGDSALYLCASSSPGQGFLAFFGQGTRLTVV.